Each of the 32 T cell receptor beta chains below was sequenced from the same sample in a study of blood T cells in healthy people across ages. The use of a sample-barcoded 5' primer and a J-beta primer mix characterized a second PCR of roughly 6 to 11 cycles. In TCRdb, the 5' RACE reads were re-called with MiXCR into one record per CDR3 protein. The sample lists more than 1 million distinct CDR3 sequences, less than 50% occurring once. Sequenced material: blood. The origin of the receptors is a woman aged 55 to 70 in good health.

The rearrangement uses TRBV27 and TRBJ2-3; possibly TRBD2 for D (5 bases). The CDR3 extends over 16 amino acids. V was trimmed by 7 bases and J by 0 bases, leaving 17 bases between them. The germline CDR1 and CDR2 sequences are MNHEY and SMNVEV (reference sequence). The CDR3 spells CASKKSQGSSTDTQYF. The CDR3 coding sequence is TGTGCCAGCAAAAAGTCCCAAGGGAGTAGCACAGATACGCAGTATTTT.

The chain carries TRBV2 and TRBJ2-2; 10 bases align to TRBD2. The V segment lost 4 bases and the J segment 7 bases; nucleotides outside the gene matches: 9. Per the germline V gene, CDR1 is SNHLY and CDR2 is FYNNEI. The CDR3 consists of 16 residues. CDR3: CASSGLAGASVGELFF. The CDR3 nucleotides read TGTGCCAGCAGTGGGCTAGCGGGAGCGTCTGTCGGGGAGCTGTTTTTT.

The genes are TRBV12-5 and TRBJ2-1; D is unclear. CDR1 and CDR2 (germline): LGHNT, FRNRAP. Trimming took off 3 bases at V and 2 bases at J, with 11 bases between the two ends. The CDR3 has 15 amino acids. The CDR3 spells CASGFFSAAYNEQFF. The CDR3 region has the DNA TGTGCTAGTGGTTTTTTTAGTGCTGCCTACAATGAGCAGTTCTTC.

This sequence joins TRBV9 and TRBJ2-7, with 9 bases aligning to TRBD1. The CDR3 runs 16 residues. Trimming cost V 0 bases and J 0 bases; bases outside gene matches: 4. CDR1 is SGDLS, CDR2 YYNGEE, per germline. CDR3 protein: CASSVGDRGDSYEQYF. CDR3 nucleotide sequence: TGTGCCAGCAGCGTAGGTGACAGGGGGGACTCCTACGAGCAGTACTTC.

Written as DNA, the CDR3 is TGTGCCAGCAGCCAAGAAGGGAGACAGGGGGCGCATGATACGCAGTATTTT. It is translated as CASSQEGRQGAHDTQYF. This chain joins TRBV4-2 and TRBJ2-3; 10 nucleotides agree with TRBD1. The V gene end was trimmed by 0 bases and the J gene end by 6 bases; junction bases not matched to a gene: 9. The CDR3 covers 17 residues. Germline V gene lookup returns CDR1 LGHNA and CDR2 YNFKEQ.

This chain joins TRBV11-2 and TRBJ2-3; D tentatively reads TRBD1 or TRBD2 (5 bases each). CDR1 and CDR2 (germline): SGHAT, FQNNGV. The ends were cut back, 3 bases at V and 6 bases at J, with 19 bases in the middle. The CDR3 has 16 amino acids. The CDR3 is CASSFSGTRGWDTQYF. The CDR3, as DNA: TGTGCCAGCAGCTTCTCCGGGACCCGGGGTTGGGATACGCAGTATTTT.

With regard to this clonotype: Given a much more abundant clone one base away, this may be a read error. The genes are TRBV6-2 or TRBV6-3 and TRBJ2-7; TRBD1 might be the D (6 bases). This CDR3 spans 13 amino acids. V was trimmed by 7 bases and J by 5 bases, leaving 15 bases between them. Per the germline V gene, CDR1 is MNHEY and CDR2 is SVGEGT. The CDR3 loop is CASIGGRDHEQYF. Written as DNA, the CDR3 is TGTGCCAGCATTGGGGGCAGGGACCACGAGCAGTACTTC.

This chain uses TRBV5-1 with TRBJ1-6; TRBD1 matches at 9 bases. The germline gives CDR1 SGHRS, CDR2 YFSETQ. Trimming removed 4 bases from V and 4 bases from J; junction bases left unmatched: 3. The CDR3 covers 15 residues. The CDR3 sequence is CASSQDRGYNSPLHF. CDR3 sequence (DNA): TGCGCCAGCAGCCAGGACAGGGGTTATAATTCACCCCTCCACTTT.

This clonotype was recorded many times. This chain joins TRBV6-1 and TRBJ2-2; D remains ambiguous. This CDR3 contains 15 residues. In germline, CDR1 is MNHNS, CDR2 SASEGT. The germline V and J ends were trimmed by 2 bases and 2 bases, with 9 bases remaining between them. The CDR3 DNA reads as TGTGCCAGCAGTGAAACGGTAGAAAACACCGGGGAGCTGTTTTTT. Protein sequence: CASSETVENTGELFF.

This clonotype has more than one count but fewer than ten. The chain has TRBV6-2 or TRBV6-3 and TRBJ2-3; D is possibly TRBD1 (6 bases). CDR3 length equals 15 residues. Trimming took 0 bases from V and 2 from J, leaving 9 bases between them. Germline CDR1 reads MNHEY; CDR2 reads SVGEGT. CDR3 in amino acids: CASSYSGAVTDTQYF. CDR3 nucleotide sequence: TGTGCCAGCAGTTACTCGGGGGCAGTCACAGATACGCAGTATTTT.

This clonotype was seen a few times. The V and J genes are TRBV10-2 and TRBJ2-1, with D unclear. Germline values: CDR1 WSHSY, CDR2 SAAADI. With 7 bases removed from V and 4 bases from J, the gap between germline ends came to 8 bases. The CDR3 has 12 amino acids. CDR3 residues: CASTEGYNEQFF. For the CDR3, the DNA is TGCGCCAGCACTGAAGGATACAATGAGCAGTTCTTC.

This chain connects TRBV13 to TRBJ2-5; D gene uncertain. Per the germline V gene, CDR1 is PRHDT and CDR2 is FYEKMQ (reference sequence). Trimming cost V 2 bases and J 5 bases, with 12 bases left between them. The CDR3 has 14 amino acids. The CDR3 protein is CASSLRAPRETQYF. The CDR3 nucleotides read TGTGCCAGCAGCTTAAGGGCCCCCAGGGAGACCCAGTACTTC.

This chain links TRBV12-3 or TRBV12-4 with TRBJ1-1; TRBD1 is a possible D gene (6 bases). The V end lost 6 bases, the J end lost 4 bases, and 18 bases lay between the germline ends. The CDR3 extends over 15 amino acids. As DNA, the CDR3 is TGTGCCAGCAGCCCGGAGGGGGGATTAGGCACTGAAGCTTTCTTT. Translating it yields CASSPEGGLGTEAFF.

The rearrangement uses TRBV27 and TRBJ2-7; unclear D gene. Germline V gene sequence: CDR1 MNHEY, CDR2 SMNVEV (reference sequence). The CDR3 sequence is 13 residues long. Trimming took 7 bases from V and 3 from J, leaving 13 bases between them. CDR3 coding DNA: TGTGCCAGCATATCTAAAGTGGGCTACGAGCAGTACTTC. Translating it yields CASISKVGYEQYF.

The V call is TRBV7-2, the J call TRBJ1-2; D gene uncertain. V dropped 5 bases and J dropped 0 bases, with 13 bases sitting between them. The germline V gene has CDR1 SGHTA and CDR2 FQGNSA. This CDR3 spans 15 amino acids. For the CDR3, the DNA is TGTGCCAGCAGCCTCCTGAGCCCTTCTAACTATGGCTACACCTTC. Translation gives CASSLLSPSNYGYTF.

This clonotype has only a few counts. The CDR3 coding sequence is TGTGCCACCGGGACTACGAACAATGAGCAGTTCTTC. Amino acid sequence: CATGTTNNEQFF. V gene TRBV24-1 combines with J gene TRBJ2-1; 7 bases are a match to TRBD2. Germline V gene data show CDR1 as KGHDR and CDR2 as SFDVKD. This CDR3 is built from 12 residues. The J segment lost 5 bases and the V segment lost 9 bases, leaving 3 bases of the junction unmatched.

The chain recombines TRBV9 with TRBJ2-1; no firm D call. Germline lookup yields CDR1 SGDLS and CDR2 YYNGEE. V lost 0 bases, J lost 6 bases, and 16 bases lay in between. The CDR3 contains 16 residues. CDR3 coding DNA: TGTGCCAGCAGCGTAGCTGCTGGCTCCCTGGGCAATGAGCAGTTCTTC. Protein product: CASSVAAGSLGNEQFF.

The chain employs TRBV7-9 and TRBJ2-7, with D perhaps matching TRBD1 (6 bases). The CDR3 sequence is 13 residues long. The germline V gene has CDR1 SEHNR and CDR2 FQNEAQ (reference sequence). With 2 bases removed from V and 3 bases from J, the gap between germline ends came to 8 bases. The CDR3 here is CASSLLDSYEQYF. For the CDR3, the DNA is TGTGCCAGCAGCTTACTGGACAGCTACGAGCAGTACTTC.

This clonotype occurred a few times. The genes are TRBV13 and TRBJ2-7, with TRBD1 matching 7 bases. Germline assignment: CDR1 PRHDT and CDR2 FYEKMQ (reference sequence). CDR3 size: 15 residues. The V segment lost 3 bases and the J segment 3 bases; nucleotides outside the gene matches: 8. The DNA of the CDR3 is TGTGCCAGCAGCTTCAAGGGGGCAAATATCTACGAGCAGTACTTC. Amino acids: CASSFKGANIYEQYF.

The genes are TRBV28 and TRBJ2-7; D is undetermined. Trimming removed 8 bases at V and 0 bases at J, with 11 bases between. The germline CDR1 and CDR2 sequences are MDHEN and SYDVKM. This CDR3 region has 13 residues. The CDR3 region has the DNA TGTGCCAGCCAAGAGCCAAACTCCTACGAGCAGTACTTC. Translation: CASQEPNSYEQYF.

The chain uses TRBV5-5 and TRBJ2-6, with D uncertain. Germline V gives CDR1 SGHKS, CDR2 YYEKEE (reference sequence). Trimming pared 1 base from V and 0 bases from J, leaving 17 bases between. This CDR3 has 19 residues. This chain's CDR3 is CASSLTASPLNSGANVLTF. CDR3 nucleotide sequence: TGTGCCAGCAGCTTGACCGCTAGTCCTCTCAACTCTGGGGCCAACGTCCTGACTTTC.

This clonotype was observed a few times. The V and J genes are TRBV9 and TRBJ2-1, with TRBD2 identical over 8 bases. The ends lost 1 base at V and 9 bases at J; junction bases unmatched: 3. The CDR3 has 13 amino acids. Germline assignment: CDR1 SGDLS and CDR2 YYNGEE. The CDR3, as DNA: TGTGCCAGCAGCGTAACTAGCGGTAGTGAGCAGTTCTTC. Protein sequence: CASSVTSGSEQFF. Full variable domain (rest looked up from reference TRBV9 and TRBJ2-1): DSGVTQTPKHLITATGQRVTLRCSPRSGDLSVYWYQQSLDQGLQFLIQYYNGEERAKGNILERFSAQQFPDLHSELNLSSLELGDSALYFCASSVTSGSEQFFGPGTRLTVL.

The chain links TRBV9 to TRBJ2-3; TRBD1 might be the D (6 bases). Trimming took 2 bases from V and 0 from J, leaving 13 bases between them. This CDR3 is 16 amino acids long. CDR1 is SGDLS and CDR2 is YYNGEE in the germline V gene. CDR3 amino acids: CASSVLQGHSTDTQYF. The CDR3 region has the DNA TGTGCCAGCAGCGTCCTACAGGGCCATAGCACAGATACGCAGTATTTT.

The V and J genes are TRBV7-2 and TRBJ2-3, with 11 positions matching TRBD2. This CDR3 is 16 amino acids long. The germline gives CDR1 SGHTA, CDR2 FQGNSA. The trim removed 5 bases at V and 5 bases at J, leaving 9 bases unmatched. The CDR3 nucleotides are TGTGCCAGCAGCCGAAATAGCGGGAGGGAGCGAGATACGCAGTATTTT. Residues: CASSRNSGRERDTQYF.

The chain uses TRBV7-9 and TRBJ2-5, with D unresolved. The germline V gene has CDR1 SEHNR and CDR2 FQNEAQ (reference sequence). V was cut by 5 bases and J by 6 bases, with 10 bases left in between. The CDR3 extends over 12 amino acids. In nucleotides, the CDR3 is TGTGCCAGCAGCCCCCTAGATCAGACCCAGTACTTC. Translation gives CASSPLDQTQYF.

The chain has TRBV3-1 and TRBJ2-1, with 8 nucleotides matching TRBD1. The tail of the sequence fits TRBJ2-7 better, so the J call may be wrong. Germline CDR1 is LGHDT and CDR2 is YNNKEL (reference sequence). The length of the CDR3 is 13 residues. The CDR3 DNA reads as TGTGCCAGCAGCCCCTTTACAGGGGGCGAGCAGTACTTC. Its translation: CASSPFTGGEQYF.

The chain uses TRBV20-1 and TRBJ2-5; D may be TRBD1 or TRBD2 (5 bases each). The CDR3 is 13 residues long. Germline-derived CDR1 and CDR2 are DFQATT and SNEGSKA (reference sequence). The germline V and J ends were trimmed by 4 bases and 3 bases, with 12 bases remaining between them. In nucleotides, the CDR3 is TGCAGTGCTACCAGGGACGAAAAAGAGACCCAGTACTTC. This sequence encodes CSATRDEKETQYF.

The rearrangement links TRBV20-1 to TRBJ2-1; 12 nucleotides line up with TRBD2. V lost 1 base to trimming and J lost 3 bases; unmatched junction nucleotides: 7. CDR3 length: 17 amino acids. CDR1 is DFQATT, CDR2 SNEGSKA, per germline (reference sequence). The CDR3 here is CSARGASGRAIYNEQFF. DNA of the CDR3: TGCAGTGCTAGAGGGGCTAGCGGGAGGGCCATCTACAATGAGCAGTTCTTC.

This clonotype was counted once. V is TRBV20-1 and J is TRBJ1-5; 7 bases line up with TRBD1. There are 14 residues in the CDR3. With V trimmed by 6 bases and J by 3 bases, 8 bases remained unmatched. From germline, CDR1 is DFQATT and CDR2 SNEGSKA (reference sequence). In DNA form, the CDR3 reads TGCAGTGCACAAGGGACAGCTAACAATCAGCCCCAGCATTTT. Protein: CSAQGTANNQPQHF.

The chain employs TRBV12-3 or TRBV12-4 and TRBJ2-3; the D gene is possibly TRBD2 (5 bases). The CDR3 has 15 amino acids. The germline V and J ends were trimmed by 2 bases and 4 bases, with 13 bases remaining between them. CDR3 amino acids: CASSLPRVVADTQYF. The CDR3 DNA follows: TGTGCCAGCAGTTTACCGCGGGTTGTCGCAGATACGCAGTATTTT.

This clonotype was picked up one time. The DNA for the CDR3 is TGTGCCAGCAGTTATACTAGCGGGAGGGCCAACTACGAGCAGTACTTC. Its translation: CASSYTSGRANYEQYF. This chain connects TRBV27 to TRBJ2-4; 13 bases align to TRBD2. Near its end, the DNA agrees better with TRBJ2-7, so the J call may be wrong. The CDR3 consists of 16 residues. CDR1 and CDR2 (germline): MNHEY, SMNVEV (reference sequence).

The chain recombines TRBV7-6 with TRBJ2-4; a possible D gene is TRBD2 (6 bases). The V gene lost 1 base and the J gene lost 14 bases, with 12 bases spanning the gap. Germline V gene sequence: CDR1 SGHVS, CDR2 FNYEAQ. CDR3 length: 12 amino acids. The CDR3 sequence is CASSLEPGTEYF. The CDR3 DNA reads as TGTGCCAGCAGCTTAGAGCCGGGGACTGAGTACTTC.